This TCR beta chain emerged from a study of T cell repertoires in cytomegalovirus infection. Looking at the study overall: Through public TCR beta signatures, both CMV infection and matching HLA type were indicated. Findings and limits, study-wide: Cumulated frequencies of public TCR beta families served to identify carriers of CMV plus the relevant HLA. HLA-C-restricted TCR beta clonotypes specific for CMV led the ex vivo response.

This clonotype was detected many times. What it binds is not known. TCRdb recomputed calls from the reads with MiXCR, one row per CDR3 protein. In the table there are 350,000 to 450,000 distinct CDR3 sequences, around 18% of which are singletons. Sequencing input: PBMCs. The clonotype originates from a human donor in good health (CMV status not recorded). Some clones in this sample may be carry-over from other donors' samples.

CDR3 residues: CASSSGGVGDTQYF. CDR3 DNA sequence: TGTGCCAGTAGTTCCGGGGGAGTAGGAGATACGCAGTATTTT. The V and J genes are TRBV19 and TRBJ2-3, with TRBD2 as a possible D gene (6 bases). Germline CDR1 and CDR2: LNHDA and SQIVND (reference sequence). This CDR3 spans 14 amino acids. V dropped 5 bases and J dropped 5 bases, with 14 bases sitting between them.